Listed below are T cell receptor beta chains from one sample, sequenced in a study of CD8 T cells in Susac syndrome. TCRdb independently ran MiXCR on the immunoSEQ multiplex PCR reads; one entry per CDR3 protein. Here the sample spans 300,000 or so distinct CDR3 sequences, about 90% being singletons. Source material: CD4+ T cells from PBMCs. These receptors were collected from a human donor with multiple sclerosis. The CDR3 runs from the conserved cysteine through the conserved F or W. D genes are given only for firm matches. Size is omitted from some rows. Given values are once, few, many or a class for expanded clones.

D gene: -; CDR3 length: 13; clone size: -; V gene: TRBV14; J gene: TRBJ1-1; CDR3 DNA: TGTGCCAGCAGCCAATTGCTGAGCACTGAAGCTTTCTTT; CDR3 protein: CASSQLLSTEAFF
D gene: -; CDR3 length: 17; clone size: once; V gene: TRBV5-1; J gene: TRBJ1-2; CDR3 DNA: TGCGCCAGCAGCTTGGCCCTCGAACAAACCGGGGGCTATGGCTACACCTTC; CDR3 protein: CASSLALEQTGGYGYTF
D gene: -; CDR3 length: 16; clone size: -; V gene: TRBV20-1; J gene: TRBJ2-4; CDR3 DNA: TGCAGTGCTAGACCCGCGGGGGCCACGGCCAAAAACATTCAGTACTTC; CDR3 protein: CSARPAGATAKNIQYF
D gene: -; CDR3 length: 17; clone size: -; V gene: TRBV30; J gene: TRBJ1-4; CDR3 DNA: TGTGCCTGGAGTCGACCGGGAGGAGGGACTCTGTCTGAAAAACTGTTTTTT; CDR3 protein: CAWSRPGGGTLSEKLFF
D gene: -; CDR3 length: 15; clone size: -; V gene: TRBV20-1; J gene: TRBJ1-5; CDR3 DNA: TGCAGTGCTAGTAACAGGATCTATAGCAATCAGCCCCAGCATTTT; CDR3 protein: CSASNRIYSNQPQHF
D gene: -; CDR3 length: 15; clone size: -; V gene: TRBV4-3; J gene: TRBJ2-7; CDR3 DNA: TGCGCCAGCAGCCGGGGGGCCAGGGAAGGGAACGAGCAGTACTTC; CDR3 protein: CASSRGAREGNEQYF
D gene: -; CDR3 length: 15; clone size: -; V gene: TRBV29-1; J gene: TRBJ2-6; CDR3 DNA: TGCAGCGTTCGGGGTCGCCACTCTGGGGCCAACGTCCTGACTTTC; CDR3 protein: CSVRGRHSGANVLTF
D gene: -; CDR3 length: 13; clone size: -; V gene: TRBV3-1; J gene: TRBJ2-7; CDR3 DNA: TGTGCCAGCAGCCAATGGAACAGCTACGAGCAGTACTTC; CDR3 protein: CASSQWNSYEQYF
D gene: TRBD1; CDR3 length: 17; clone size: -; V gene: TRBV18; J gene: TRBJ1-1; CDR3 DNA: TGTGCCAGCTCACCACGGTTGGGACAGGGGGCTAACACTGAAGCTTTCTTT; CDR3 protein: CASSPRLGQGANTEAFF
D gene: -; CDR3 length: 13; clone size: -; V gene: TRBV7-2; J gene: TRBJ2-2; CDR3 DNA: TGTGCCAGCAGCTTACGGCCCACCGGGGAGCTGTTTTTT; CDR3 protein: CASSLRPTGELFF
D gene: TRBD1; CDR3 length: 12; clone size: -; V gene: TRBV30; J gene: TRBJ2-1; CDR3 DNA: TGTGCCTGGGGACAGGCCGCGAATGAGCAGTTCTTC; CDR3 protein: CAWGQAANEQFF
D gene: -; CDR3 length: 13; clone size: -; V gene: TRBV12-3/TRBV12-4; J gene: TRBJ2-5; CDR3 DNA: TGTGCCAGCAGTTTGTCTCGTATGGGGACCCAGTACTTC; CDR3 protein: CASSLSRMGTQYF
D gene: -; CDR3 length: 16; clone size: -; V gene: TRBV18; J gene: TRBJ1-3; CDR3 DNA: TGTGCCAGCTCATCCCAGGTCGTTTCCTCTGGAAACACCATATATTTT; CDR3 protein: CASSSQVVSSGNTIYF
D gene: TRBD1; CDR3 length: 15; clone size: -; V gene: TRBV6-5; J gene: TRBJ2-7; CDR3 DNA: TGTGCCAGCAGTACAGGACAGGGGAGGCGATACGAGCAGTACTTC; CDR3 protein: CASSTGQGRRYEQYF
D gene: -; CDR3 length: 17; clone size: -; V gene: TRBV7-9; J gene: TRBJ1-5; CDR3 DNA: TGTGCCAGCAGCTTAGGCGCCAGGGGTCGGGGCAATCAGCCCCAGCATTTT; CDR3 protein: CASSLGARGRGNQPQHF
D gene: -; CDR3 length: 12; clone size: few; V gene: TRBV30; J gene: TRBJ2-7; CDR3 DNA: TGTGCCTGGGGAGGCCCTTCCTACGAGCAGTACTTC; CDR3 protein: CAWGGPSYEQYF
D gene: TRBD1; CDR3 length: 15; clone size: -; V gene: TRBV11-2; J gene: TRBJ2-5; CDR3 DNA: TGTGCCAGCAGCTACCCGGACAGGGTGAGGGAGACCCAGTACTTC; CDR3 protein: CASSYPDRVRETQYF
D gene: TRBD1; CDR3 length: 17; clone size: -; V gene: TRBV19; J gene: TRBJ1-3; CDR3 DNA: TGTGCCAGTAGTATACGAGGACAGGGATACTCTGGAAACACCATATATTTT; CDR3 protein: CASSIRGQGYSGNTIYF
D gene: TRBD1; CDR3 length: 15; clone size: once; V gene: TRBV7-2; J gene: TRBJ2-5; CDR3 DNA: TGTGCCAGCAGCTTAGCCCAGGGGGCCGCAGAGACCCAGTACTTC; CDR3 protein: CASSLAQGAAETQYF
D gene: -; CDR3 length: 17; clone size: -; V gene: TRBV29-1; J gene: TRBJ1-1; CDR3 DNA: TGCAGCGTTGAAGCGAAGGCCGGAGTATTAGGGAACACTGAAGCTTTCTTT; CDR3 protein: CSVEAKAGVLGNTEAFF
D gene: TRBD1; CDR3 length: 15; clone size: -; V gene: TRBV5-1; J gene: TRBJ1-1; CDR3 DNA: TGCGCCAGCAGCGTCCTCGGGACAGCGAACACTGAAGCTTTCTTT; CDR3 protein: CASSVLGTANTEAFF
D gene: -; CDR3 length: 15; clone size: -; V gene: TRBV19; J gene: TRBJ1-6; CDR3 DNA: TGTGCCAGTAGTGGGGCGACAGGAACTAATTCACCCCTCCACTTT; CDR3 protein: CASSGATGTNSPLHF
D gene: -; CDR3 length: 15; clone size: -; V gene: TRBV19; J gene: TRBJ1-3; CDR3 DNA: TGTGCCAGTCATCATCAGTCTACCTCTGGAAACACCATATATTTT; CDR3 protein: CASHHQSTSGNTIYF